This TCR beta chain was identified during a study of cytomegalovirus exposure and HLA in healthy donors. Both 60 Vbeta primers and 13 Jbeta primers went into the PCR. Profiling relied on immunoSEQ multiplex PCR, and the TCRdb table lists in-frame clones only, not all of them. In the table there are roughly 150,000 clones, about 68% of which are singletons. The CDR3 runs 17 residues. Between the trimmed V and J ends, which lost 4 bases and 4 bases, there was a span of 19 bases. Germline V gives CDR1 LGHNA, CDR2 YSLEER. This clone was found a few times. The chain has TRBV4-3 and TRBJ2-2; the D gene is possibly TRBD2 (7 bases). The sequence was collected from a man aged 18 to 29 in good health and CMV-seronegative. Sequencing was performed on PBMCs. CDR3 sequence (DNA): TGCGCCAGCAGCCTCCAGGGGAGCGGGATAGGCACCGGGGAGCTGTTTTTT. As protein: CASSLQGSGIGTGELFF.